The 22 T cell receptor beta chains presented below share a single source sample, sequenced in a study of PD-1 blockade in classical Hodgkin lymphoma. TCRdb's copy holds only in-frame clones and misses some; the assay was immunoSEQ multiplex PCR. The profile shows 64,000 or so clones, approximately 92% of them singletons. Time point in this sample: cycle 4 day 1 (C4D1), after about 6 weeks of nivolumab. Every patient had relapsed following autologous stem cell transplantation, and cohorts differed in brentuximab vedotin exposure. The material sequenced was peripheral blood mononuclear cells (PBMCs), taken before the fourth cycle of nivolumab. The receptors derive from a human donor with classical Hodgkin lymphoma.

This chain links TRBV5-1 with TRBJ2-5; a weak D match, TRBD1 (5 bases). CDR3 length: 12 residues. The ends were cut back, 6 bases at V and 4 bases at J, with 10 bases in the middle. Germline CDR1 is SGHRS and CDR2 is YFSETQ. CDR3 region: CASTGISETQYF. The DNA for the CDR3 is TGCGCCAGCACAGGGATTTCAGAGACCCAGTACTTC.

The J gene is TRBJ2-1, the V gene TRBV19; no reliable D call. V was trimmed by 3 bases and J by 2 bases, leaving 8 bases between them. The germline V gene encodes CDR1 LNHDA and CDR2 SQIVND (reference sequence). The CDR3 contains 14 residues. CDR3 loop: CASSISSTYNEQFF. CDR3 DNA sequence: TGTGCCAGTAGTATTAGTTCTACCTACAATGAGCAGTTCTTC.

This rearrangement joins TRBV15 to TRBJ2-5; 7 bases are a match to TRBD1. V dropped 0 bases and J dropped 2; count of bases not matched to a gene: 3. Germline V lookup: CDR1 LNHNV, CDR2 YYDKDF (reference sequence). The CDR3 totals 15 residues. CDR3 region: CATSRDGGQQETQYF. CDR3 DNA sequence: TGTGCCACCAGCAGAGATGGGGGACAGCAAGAGACCCAGTACTTC.

V usage is TRBV18 and J usage is TRBJ1-4; possibly TRBD1 for D (6 bases). The length of the CDR3 is 16 residues. CDR1 is KGHSH, CDR2 LQKENI, per germline. The ends were cut back, 4 bases at V and 1 base at J, with 13 bases in the middle. CDR3 amino acids: CASSLGQGLTNEKLFF. CDR3 in DNA: TGTGCCAGCTCACTAGGTCAGGGGTTAACTAATGAAAAACTGTTTTTT. Full variable domain (remainder filled in from reference TRBV18 and TRBJ1-4): NAGVMQNPRHLVRRRGQEARLRCSPMKGHSHVYWYRQLPEEGLKFMVYLQKENIIDESGMPKERFSAEFPKEGPSILRIQQVVRGDSAAYFCASSLGQGLTNEKLFFGSGTQLSVL.

V and J are TRBV4-2 and TRBJ2-2; 7 bases are shared with TRBD2. J was trimmed by 7 bases and V by 3 bases; bases with no gene match: 8. The CDR3 has 15 residues. The germline V gene has CDR1 LGHNA and CDR2 YNFKEQ. The CDR3 sequence is CASSHRGGRNGELFF. Written as DNA, the CDR3 is TGTGCCAGCAGCCACCGCGGGGGACGAAACGGGGAGCTGTTTTTT.

V usage is TRBV28 and J usage is TRBJ2-4; possibly TRBD1 or TRBD2 for D (7 bases each). The V end was cut by 2 bases, the J end by 6 bases, with 11 bases between. Germline V gives CDR1 MDHEN, CDR2 SYDVKM. The CDR3 covers 14 residues. The CDR3 sequence: CASSLREGANIQYF. Written as DNA, the CDR3 is TGTGCCAGCAGTTTAAGGGAGGGGGCAAACATTCAGTACTTC.

This clone was found once. The rearrangement uses TRBV11-2 and TRBJ2-6; 7 bases align to TRBD1. V shed 8 bases and J 0 bases; nucleotides not matched to a gene: 16. CDR1 and CDR2 (germline): SGHAT, FQNNGV. The CDR3 covers 19 residues. The DNA for the CDR3 is TGTGCCAGCTCCGGATTCAGGAGGACAGGAGGCTCTGGGGCCAACGTCCTGACTTTC. Its protein is CASSGFRRTGGSGANVLTF. Together with reference TRBV11-2 and TRBJ2-6, the CDR3 gives the full variable domain: EAGVAQSPRYKIIEKRQSVAFWCNPISGHATLYWYQQILGQGPKLLIQFQNNGVVDDSQLPKDRFSAERLKGVDSTLKIQPAKLEDSAVYLCASSGFRRTGGSGANVLTFGAGSRLTVL.

The chain uses TRBV28 and TRBJ2-1; D tentatively reads TRBD1 or TRBD2 (6 bases each). Germline V gene lookup returns CDR1 MDHEN and CDR2 SYDVKM. The CDR3 consists of 15 residues. The germline V and J ends were trimmed by 1 base and 9 bases, with 16 bases remaining between them. CDR3 protein: CASSLYLGGMSEQFF. For the CDR3, the DNA is TGTGCCAGCAGTTTATACTTGGGGGGCATGAGTGAGCAGTTCTTC.

This CDR3 reads CASSTRQGLGYEQYF. The CDR3 DNA is TGTGCCAGCAGTACCCGACAGGGTTTAGGCTACGAGCAGTACTTC. The rearrangement uses TRBV6-1 and TRBJ2-7; 7 bases align to TRBD1. The CDR3 runs 15 residues. Looked up from germline, CDR1 is MNHNS and CDR2 is SASEGT. The J segment lost 3 bases and the V segment lost 5 bases, leaving 10 bases of the junction unmatched.

The genes are TRBV7-6 and TRBJ2-7, with 8 bases fitting TRBD1. Germline CDR1 reads SGHVS; CDR2 reads FNYEAQ. The CDR3 is 14 residues long. V gave up 5 bases and J gave up 3 bases; unmatched junction bases: 6. For the CDR3, the DNA is TGTGCCAGCAGCGACAGGGGAACCCACTACGAGCAGTACTTC. Encoded protein: CASSDRGTHYEQYF. The full variable domain, rest sourced from reference TRBV7-6 and TRBJ2-7, is GAGVSQSPRYKVTKRGQDVALRCDPISGHVSLYWYRQALGQGPEFLTYFNYEAQQDKSGLPNDRFSAERPEGSISTLTIQRTEQRDSAMYRCASSDRGTHYEQYFGPGTRLTVT.

In nucleotides, the CDR3 is TGCGCCAGCAGTGAATCAGGGGGTAACATTCAGTACTTC. Translated: CASSESGGNIQYF. V usage is TRBV10-2 and J usage is TRBJ2-4; 7 nucleotides match TRBD1. The CDR3 runs to 13 residues. V lost 3 bases, J lost 7 bases, and 3 bases stayed unmatched. CDR1 and CDR2 from the germline V gene are WSHSY and SAAADI.

In its sample, this clone was seen once. The CDR3 protein is CASSEGIGLAGAEQFF. In DNA form, the CDR3 reads TGTGCCAGCAGTGAAGGGATAGGACTAGCGGGAGCCGAGCAGTTCTTC. This chain joins TRBV6-1 and TRBJ2-1; 13 bases line up with TRBD2. The germline gives CDR1 MNHNS, CDR2 SASEGT. The V segment lost 1 base and the J segment 10 bases; nucleotides outside the gene matches: 7. The CDR3 loop spans 16 amino acids.

The genes are TRBV7-8 and TRBJ1-5; possibly TRBD1 for D (5 bases). The length of the CDR3 is 15 residues. CDR1 is SGHVS and CDR2 is FQNEAQ in the germline V gene. The V gene lost 5 bases and the J gene lost 7 bases, with 18 bases spanning the gap. Here the CDR3 DNA reads TGTGCCAGCAGCCCCCGTTGGGGCGGAAGGCAGCCCCAGCATTTT. It yields the protein CASSPRWGGRQPQHF.

The V and J genes are TRBV27 and TRBJ1-3; 9 nucleotides align to TRBD1. Germline V lookup: CDR1 MNHEY, CDR2 SMNVEV (reference sequence). This CDR3 comprises 14 residues. The V segment lost 5 bases and the J segment 5 bases; nucleotides outside the gene matches: 4. The CDR3, as DNA: TGTGCCAGCAGTCCAACAGGGGGCAGAAACACCATATATTTT. Its translation: CASSPTGGRNTIYF.

The V gene is TRBV29-1, the J gene TRBJ2-2, with unresolved D. Per the germline V gene, CDR1 is SQVTM and CDR2 is ANQGSEA. The CDR3 length is 12 residues. Trimming shortened V by 7 bases and J by 5 bases, and 11 bases separated the two germline ends. The DNA of the CDR3 is TGCAGCGCCCTTGGGGTGACCGGGGAGCTGTTTTTT. It translates to CSALGVTGELFF.

This rearrangement joins TRBV6-6 to TRBJ1-1, with D possibly TRBD1 on 5 matching bases. The CDR3 has 12 amino acids. The V end was cut by 6 bases, the J end by 5 bases, with 10 bases between. The germline V gene encodes CDR1 MNHNY and CDR2 SVGAGI (reference sequence). CDR3 DNA sequence: TGTGCCAGCAGCCCCGGGGGAACTGAAGCTTTCTTT. This codes for CASSPGGTEAFF.

This clone was seen more than once but under ten times. The conserved closing phenylalanine or tryptophan is absent in this CDR3, likely reflecting a read error. Because the CDR3's place on the DNA is in doubt, the DNA is left out and the CDR3 is given as listed by TCRdb. The genes are TRBV10-1 and TRBJ2-7. The CDR3 contains 16 residues when both ends are counted. Germline V gene data show CDR1 as WNHNN and CDR2 as SYGVQD (reference sequence). The CDR3: CASSVVPGWGTSGRTT.

V usage is TRBV27 and J usage is TRBJ2-5, with 10 bases fitting TRBD2. The CDR3 has 16 amino acids. In germline, CDR1 is MNHEY, CDR2 SMNVEV (reference sequence). V shed 2 bases, J shed 5 bases, and the junction held 8 bases outside the gene matches. The CDR3, as DNA: TGTGCCAGCAGTTTACTAGCGGGAGAAGCATTGGAGACCCAGTACTTC. Its translation is CASSLLAGEALETQYF.

CDR3 coding DNA: TGTGCCAGCAGTGATCGGGGGCACTACGAGCAGTACTTC. It yields the protein CASSDRGHYEQYF. V is TRBV2 and J is TRBJ2-7, with D tentatively TRBD1 or TRBD2 (6 bases each). Germline assignment: CDR1 SNHLY and CDR2 FYNNEI. The CDR3 runs 13 residues. The V end was cut by 3 bases, the J end by 3 bases, with 9 bases between.

This chain connects TRBV9 to TRBJ1-3; no clear D gene. Germline V lookup: CDR1 SGDLS, CDR2 YYNGEE. V was shortened by 0 bases and J by 2 bases, with 18 bases between the two germline ends. This CDR3 has 18 amino acids. The CDR3 reads CASSVAPQVLGAGNTIYF. In DNA form, the CDR3 reads TGTGCCAGCAGCGTAGCTCCTCAGGTCCTCGGGGCTGGAAACACCATATATTTT.

The rearrangement joins TRBV5-4 to TRBJ2-1; no definite D call. Deletions cut 3 bases from V and 4 bases from J, with 11 bases between. The germline V gene has CDR1 SGHNT and CDR2 YYREEE (reference sequence). CDR3 length: 14 residues. CDR3 bases: TGTGCCAGCAGCTCCGCGCTAGTATACAATGAGCAGTTCTTC. Its translation: CASSSALVYNEQFF.

The CDR3 loop reads CASSYSFQGQETQYF. CDR3 in DNA: TGTGCCAGCAGTTACTCGTTTCAGGGCCAAGAGACCCAGTACTTC. The V gene is TRBV6-6, the J gene TRBJ2-5; possible D gene TRBD1, 5 bases. The CDR3 has 15 amino acids. Trimming removed 0 bases at V and 1 base at J, with 9 bases between. Looked up from germline, CDR1 is MNHNY and CDR2 is SVGAGI (reference sequence).